This passage covers 8 T cell receptor beta chains from one sample sequenced in a study of monozygotic twins with cystic fibrosis. Sequencing was performed with immunoSEQ multiplex PCR; in TCRdb, only in-frame clones are kept and a portion is missing. The sample yields roughly 11,000 clones, approximately 96% seen once. Sequenced material: blood. The receptor set was obtained from a boy between 10 and 17 years old with cystic fibrosis.

The rearrangement joins TRBV21-1 to TRBJ2-3; TRBD2, the table's D call, was not compared with the DNA. TRBV21-1 is a pseudogene segment. The CDR3 is 17 amino acids. The CDR3 spells CASSYESTSGSGDTQYF. The CDR3 DNA reads TGTGCCAGCAGCTATGAGTCTACTAGCGGGAGTGGAGATACGCAGTATTTT.

This chain uses TRBV7-8 with TRBJ1-1; D perhaps matches TRBD1 (6 bases). The germline gives CDR1 SGHVS, CDR2 FQNEAQ. V was trimmed by 3 bases and J by 0 bases, leaving 14 bases between them. The CDR3 is 16 residues long. In DNA form, the CDR3 reads TGTGCCAGCAGCTTCAGGGGAGCTGGCTTGAACACTGAAGCTTTCTTT. Translating gives CASSFRGAGLNTEAFF.

This sequence joins TRBV5-1 and TRBJ2-7; unclear D gene. Looked up from germline, CDR1 is SGHRS and CDR2 is YFSETQ. With 1 base removed from V and 2 bases from J, the gap between germline ends came to 13 bases. The CDR3 totals 15 residues. In DNA, the CDR3 is TGCGCCAGCAGCTTGAGAGGTCAACAGACCTACGAGCAGTACTTC. Translation: CASSLRGQQTYEQYF.

The chain is built from TRBV20-1 and TRBJ1-1; D ambiguous. Between the trimmed V and J ends, which lost 0 bases and 4 bases, there was a span of 3 bases. Germline V gene sequence: CDR1 DFQATT, CDR2 SNEGSKA (reference sequence). CDR3 length: 11 residues. CDR3 in DNA: TGCAGTGCTAGAGATAGCACTGAAGCTTTCTTT. It specifies CSARDSTEAFF.

The chain recombines TRBV9 with TRBJ2-1; 12 bases map to TRBD2. J lost 0 bases, V lost 3 bases, and 10 bases had no gene match. CDR3 size: 19 residues. Germline V gene data show CDR1 as SGDLS and CDR2 as YYNGEE. The CDR3 region has the DNA TGTGCCAGCAGCGGCCGGACTAGCGGGAACCAGAGCTCCTACAATGAGCAGTTCTTC. Its translation: CASSGRTSGNQSSYNEQFF.

The CDR3 here is CASSPGGENTEAFF. As DNA, the CDR3 is TGTGCCAGCAGCCCGGGGGGGGAGAACACTGAAGCTTTCTTT. The chain employs TRBV4-2 and TRBJ1-1, with D perhaps matching TRBD1 (5 bases). The germline gives CDR1 LGHNA, CDR2 YNFKEQ. The CDR3 has 14 amino acids. Trimming took 4 bases from V and 1 from J, leaving 10 bases between them.

This sequence joins TRBV4-1 and TRBJ2-6, with D maybe TRBD2 (6 bases). Germline V gene sequence: CDR1 MGHRA, CDR2 YSYEKL. The CDR3 consists of 15 residues. Trimming removed 8 bases from V and 2 bases from J, with 13 bases in between. CDR3 nucleotides: TGCGCCAGCCGGCCAGGAGGGGCTGGGGCCAACGTCCTGACTTTC. Translating gives CASRPGGAGANVLTF.

CDR3 protein: CASSFGGPEDTEAFF. Here the CDR3 DNA reads TGTGCCAGCAGCTTTGGCGGCCCAGAGGACACTGAAGCTTTCTTT. J is TRBJ1-1 and V is TRBV7-9; D is uncertain. The CDR3 runs to 15 residues. Trimming removed 3 bases from V and 3 bases from J, with 14 bases in between. Germline V gene lookup returns CDR1 SEHNR and CDR2 FQNEAQ (reference sequence).